These 9 T cell receptor beta chains share one sample of origin, sequenced in a study of T cell clonotyping in hematopoietic cell transplantation. The protocol was immunoSEQ multiplex PCR, while the TCRdb copy is restricted to in-frame clones and leaves out a portion. Among 8,000 to 10,000 clones listed, 93% were seen once. The starting material was PBMCs, obtained 100 days after allogeneic stem cell transplant. The receptors derive from a male patient aged 45-60 years who had an allogeneic stem cell transplant from a related donor, so T cells may come from the graft donor. Some clones in this sample may be carry-over from other donors' samples.

V is TRBV4-3 and J is TRBJ1-1; D uncertain. Germline CDR1 LGHNA, CDR2 YSLEER. V gave up 0 bases and J gave up 8 bases, with 10 bases separating them. This CDR3 comprises 13 residues. CDR3 DNA sequence: TGCGCCAGCAGCCAAGAGGCGGAAACCGAAGCTTTCTTT. The encoded protein is CASSQEAETEAFF.

CDR3 DNA sequence: TGTGCCAGCAGCCAACAACTAGCGGGAGGGACCGGGGAGCTGTTTTTT. This sequence encodes CASSQQLAGGTGELFF. The J gene is TRBJ2-2, the V gene TRBV4-2, with TRBD2 matching over 13 bases. The CDR3 length is 16 residues. V lost 2 bases and J lost 5; bases outside the gene matches: 2. From germline, CDR1 is LGHNA and CDR2 YNFKEQ.

The rearrangement uses TRBV30 and TRBJ1-4; 7 bases line up with TRBD1. The germline V gene encodes CDR1 GTSNPN and CDR2 SVGIG (reference sequence). The CDR3 spans 11 residues. The ends lost 7 bases at V and 10 bases at J; junction bases unmatched: 6. CDR3 coding DNA: TGTGCCTTCCGGACAGGCCTAAAACTGTTTTTT. Protein product: CAFRTGLKLFF.

This clone has a single count. The V call is TRBV6-1, the J call TRBJ2-7; D tentatively fits TRBD1 or TRBD2 (6 bases each). The CDR3 has 14 amino acids. V was shortened by 4 bases and J by 0 bases, with 10 bases between the two germline ends. CDR1 is MNHNS and CDR2 is SASEGT in the germline V gene. The CDR3 nucleotides read TGTGCCAGCAGTGGTGGGGGGCCCTCCTACGAGCAGTACTTC. Translating gives CASSGGGPSYEQYF.

This chain's CDR3 is CASSIGKRTPNYGYTF. CDR3 sequence (DNA): TGTGCCAGTAGTATAGGCAAAAGGACACCAAACTATGGCTACACCTTC. The V call is TRBV19, the J call TRBJ1-2; TRBD1 is a possible D gene (5 bases). The CDR3 runs 16 residues. The germline V gene has CDR1 LNHDA and CDR2 SQIVND (reference sequence). V dropped 1 base and J dropped 2 bases, with 14 bases sitting between them.

CDR3 coding DNA: TGTGCCAGCAGTGAACCGGGACAGGGTTTCGAGCAGTACTTC. Its protein is CASSEPGQGFEQYF. J is TRBJ2-7 and V is TRBV6-1; 9 bases are shared with TRBD1. V shed 2 bases, J shed 6 bases, and the junction held 5 bases outside the gene matches. In germline, CDR1 is MNHNS, CDR2 SASEGT. This CDR3 comprises 14 residues.

The chain recombines TRBV9 with TRBJ2-2, with D perhaps being TRBD1 or TRBD2 (5 bases each). This CDR3 is 16 amino acids long. CDR1 and CDR2 (germline): SGDLS, YYNGEE. Trimming shortened V by 7 bases and J by 1 base, and 17 bases separated the two germline ends. The CDR3 spells CASLCLPGRNTGELFF. Here the CDR3 DNA reads TGTGCCAGCCTCTGTCTCCCGGGGCGGAACACCGGGGAGCTGTTTTTT. Drawing the rest from reference TRBV9 and TRBJ2-2, the complete variable domain is DSGVTQTPKHLITATGQRVTLRCSPRSGDLSVYWYQQSLDQGLQFLIQYYNGEERAKGNILERFSAQQFPDLHSELNLSSLELGDSALYFCASLCLPGRNTGELFFGEGSRLTVL.

V is TRBV12-5 and J is TRBJ2-3; the match to TRBD2 covers 7 bases. With V trimmed by 3 bases and J by 1 base, 4 bases remained unmatched. This CDR3 is 15 amino acids long. Germline-derived CDR1 and CDR2 are LGHNT and FRNRAP. The CDR3: CASGFEGGGTDTQYF. The DNA for the CDR3 is TGTGCTAGTGGTTTCGAGGGAGGGGGCACAGATACGCAGTATTTT.

V usage is TRBV29-1 and J usage is TRBJ2-3; TRBD1 matches 9 bases. Germline CDR1 and CDR2: SQVTM and ANQGSEA. The CDR3 contains 14 residues. V was pared by 1 base and J by 5 bases, with 4 bases of the junction left unmatched. CDR3 nucleotide sequence: TGCAGCGTTGAAGGGGGACAGGGAATAGATACGCAGTATTTT. Its protein product is CSVEGGQGIDTQYF.